This is a list of T cell receptor beta chains from one sample in a study of T cells in narcolepsy. The assay was immunoSEQ multiplex PCR, and TCRdb's table has in-frame clones only and misses some. The sample contains about 37,000 clones, 65% to 85% of which appear only once. The sequenced sample was memory (CD45RA-) CD4+ T cells from blood. These receptors all stem from a human donor in good health. Each CDR3 is given with its conserved first and last residue. A D gene is named only where the DNA matches it firmly. A clone size is listed for some rows: how often the clone was seen (once, few, many), or a class if it is expanded.

D	V	size	J	DNA	CDR3
-	TRBV6-1	-	TRBJ2-6	TGTGCCAGCAGTGAACTGGGCCCAGGGAAAGGGGCCAACGTCCTGACTTTC	CASSELGPGKGANVLTF
-	TRBV27	once	TRBJ2-4	TGTGCCAGCACTCGCCCTGGCCAGTACTTC	CASTRPGQYF
-	TRBV29-1	-	TRBJ1-4	TGCAGCGTTGAAGGGGGAGGGCGGGCAACTAATGAAAAACTGTTTTTT	CSVEGGGRATNEKLFF
-	TRBV5-6	-	TRBJ2-1	TGTGCCAGCAGCTTGGCCTATGAGCAGTTCTTC	CASSLAYEQFF
TRBD2	TRBV18	-	TRBJ2-3	TGTGCCAGCTCACCGCTTACAACTAGCGTGGGCACAGATACGCAGTATTTT	CASSPLTTSVGTDTQYF
TRBD1	TRBV9	-	TRBJ1-3	TGTGCCAGCAGCGTAGAACAGGGGGCAGGAAACACCATATATTTT	CASSVEQGAGNTIYF
-	TRBV10-2	once	TRBJ1-2	TGCGCCAGCACCCGAGGCTGGTCCGAAGCCGGCTACACCTTC	CASTRGWSEAGYTF
-	TRBV7-8	-	TRBJ2-7	TGTGCCAGCAGCCCCCTCGGGGGACCCTACGAGCAGTACTTC	CASSPLGGPYEQYF
TRBD1	TRBV2	few	TRBJ2-1	TGTGCCGGATCTTCGACAGGGGAGAATGAGCAGTTCTTC	CAGSSTGENEQFF
-	TRBV11-3	-	TRBJ2-1	TGTGCCAGCAGCTCCTCCTGGGGGGAGTTAAATGAGCAGTTCTTC	CASSSSWGELNEQFF
TRBD2	TRBV6-6	-	TRBJ2-7	TGTGCCAGCAGTCCGGGGGGCGAGCAGTACTTC	CASSPGGEQYF
-	TRBV21-1	-	TRBJ2-1	TGTGCCAGCAGCAGATGGGCTAGCCGCTACTACAATGAGCAGTTCTTC	CASSRWASRYYNEQFF
-	TRBV19	-	TRBJ1-1	TGTGCCAGTAGTTACCGGGACACACCGGGGGCTGAAGCTTTCTTT	CASSYRDTPGAEAFF
TRBD1	TRBV6-1	-	TRBJ1-5	TGTGCCAGCGGGCTGGGACAGTATAGCAATCAGCCCCAGCATTTT	CASGLGQYSNQPQHF
TRBD2	TRBV28	-	TRBJ2-7	TGTGCCAGCAGTGTCCTAGCGGGAGGGACCTACGAGCAGTACTTC	CASSVLAGGTYEQYF
-	TRBV18	-	TRBJ2-1	TGTGCCAGCTCACCAGACCAGGCCACCTACAATGAGCAGTTCTTC	CASSPDQATYNEQFF
TRBD1	TRBV7-3	-	TRBJ1-6	TGTGCCAGCAGCTCCGGGGACAGCTCCTCACCCCTCCACTTT	CASSSGDSSSPLHF
TRBD1	TRBV5-6	-	TRBJ2-3	TGTGCCAGCAGCTCCTTGGGCCAGGGGGCGTCAGATACGCAGTATTTT	CASSSLGQGASDTQYF
-	TRBV6-1	-	TRBJ1-2	TGTGCCAGCAGTGACAGGACCGGGGACTATGGCTACACCTTC	CASSDRTGDYGYTF
TRBD2	TRBV19	-	TRBJ2-7	TGTGCCAGTAGGAAAACTAGCGGGGTTACCTACGAGCAGTACTTC	CASRKTSGVTYEQYF
-	TRBV4-1	-	TRBJ2-7	TGCGCCAGCAGCCAAGCCGGCTACGAGCAGTACTTC	CASSQAGYEQYF
TRBD2	TRBV5-1	-	TRBJ2-7	TGCGCCAGCAGCCGAGGACTAGCGGAGGGGTACGAGCAGTACTTC	CASSRGLAEGYEQYF
TRBD2	TRBV18	-	TRBJ2-7	TGTGCCAGCTCACCAAATGGGGGGGGGTACGAGCAGTACTTC	CASSPNGGGYEQYF
TRBD1	TRBV7-2	-	TRBJ1-2	TGTGCCAGCAGCTTATCCCCCGACAGGGCTCAACGAAATGGCTACACCTTC	CASSLSPDRAQRNGYTF
TRBD1	TRBV7-2	-	TRBJ1-1	TGTGCCAGCAGCTCGGGGACAGCGAACACTGAAGCTTTCTTT	CASSSGTANTEAFF
TRBD1	TRBV2	few	TRBJ1-1	TGTGCCAGCAGTTTACAGGGGGCTGGGAACACTGAAGCTTTCTTT	CASSLQGAGNTEAFF
TRBD2	TRBV7-2	-	TRBJ2-5	TGTGCCAGCAGCTCCGGGACTAGCGGGAACCAGTACTTC	CASSSGTSGNQYF
TRBD2	TRBV6-5	-	TRBJ2-2	TGTGCCACCGGACTAGCGGGCCCCCTCGGGGAGCTGTTTTTT	CATGLAGPLGELFF
TRBD1	TRBV4-3	-	TRBJ1-2	TGCGCCAGCAGCCAAGCCGGGGCAGGGGGCGACGGCTACACCTTC	CASSQAGAGGDGYTF
-	TRBV7-3	-	TRBJ2-6	TGTGCCAGCAGCTCAAATAGCGGAAATTGGGACTCTGGGGCCAACGTCCTGACTTTC	CASSSNSGNWDSGANVLTF